These 12 T cell receptor beta chains were sequenced from one sample in a study of post-analysis software for immune sequencing data. Study observations and caveats: Higher frequency in patients than in controls was seen for about five TRBV segments, with TRBV5-6, TRBV5-1 and TRBV20-1 among them.

These receptors' antigens are unknown. TCR beta cDNA libraries included unique molecular identifiers. TCRdb re-analysed the PCR reads in MiXCR, keeping a single row per CDR3 protein. This table has 450,000 to 650,000 distinct CDR3 sequences, 44% appearing once. The sequenced material came from blood. These receptors originate from a girl between 10 and 17 years old with multiple sclerosis.

This clonotype was picked up a small number of times. The chain employs TRBV6-2 or TRBV6-3 and TRBJ1-2; D gene uncertain. Deletions cut 7 bases from V and 4 bases from J, with 16 bases between. Germline CDR1 MNHEY, CDR2 SVGEGT. This CDR3 region has 14 residues. The CDR3 region is CASKIPSAFYGYTF. The DNA for the CDR3 is TGTGCCAGCAAAATCCCGTCAGCCTTCTATGGCTACACCTTC.

This chain links TRBV2 with TRBJ2-4; D is ambiguous. The J call may not be correct, given that the DNA end is closer to TRBJ2-7. CDR1 and CDR2 from the germline V gene are SNHLY and FYNNEI. The CDR3 has 12 amino acids. CDR3 sequence: CASSQTMYEQYF. In DNA form, the CDR3 reads TGTGCCAGCAGTCAAACTATGTACGAGCAGTACTTC.

The V call is TRBV5-1, the J call TRBJ2-7; 8 bases are shared with TRBD1. CDR3 size: 15 residues. The germline V gene has CDR1 SGHRS and CDR2 YFSETQ. With V trimmed by 4 bases and J by 5 bases, 11 bases remained unmatched. In nucleotides, the CDR3 is TGCGCCAGCAGCCCCGACAGGGGCTTCCCCGACGAGCAGTACTTC. It translates to CASSPDRGFPDEQYF.

The chain carries TRBV12-3 or TRBV12-4 and TRBJ1-4; no firm D call. Trimming cost V 2 bases and J 8 bases, with 18 bases left between them. The CDR3 has 16 amino acids. The chain's CDR3 is CASSLPVTAHREKLFF. DNA for the CDR3: TGTGCCAGCAGTTTACCGGTGACGGCGCATAGGGAAAAACTGTTTTTT.

The rearrangement links TRBV5-1 to TRBJ1-2; D is uncertain. The ends were cut back, 4 bases at V and 2 bases at J, with 15 bases in the middle. Germline V gives CDR1 SGHRS, CDR2 YFSETQ. The length of the CDR3 is 15 residues. CDR3 sequence reads: CASSHGRSPNYGYTF. The CDR3 DNA reads as TGCGCCAGCAGCCATGGACGGAGTCCCAACTATGGCTACACCTTC.

DNA for the CDR3: TGTGCCAGCAGTTACTCAAACAGGGGGGCGGGCGAGCAGTACTTC. It encodes CASSYSNRGAGEQYF. The chain carries TRBV6-5 and TRBJ2-7, with TRBD1 identical over 8 bases. V dropped 0 bases and J dropped 6; count of bases not matched to a gene: 7. The CDR3 has 15 amino acids. Germline CDR1 is MNHEY and CDR2 is SVGAGI.

In its sample, this clonotype was seen a few times. This rearrangement joins TRBV20-1 to TRBJ2-1; 12 bases line up with TRBD2. The CDR3 consists of 15 residues. V shed 5 bases, J shed 8 bases, and the junction held 10 bases outside the gene matches. CDR1 is DFQATT, CDR2 SNEGSKA, per germline (reference sequence). The CDR3 region has the DNA TGCAGTGCTGAGAATCCTAGCGGGGGGGCTTATGAGCAGTTCTTC. Protein product: CSAENPSGGAYEQFF.

The CDR3 here is CASSLGSTGTNNEQFF. Here the CDR3 DNA reads TGCGCCAGCAGCTTGGGTTCCACAGGGACCAACAATGAGCAGTTCTTC. The V and J genes are TRBV5-1 and TRBJ2-1; D is perhaps TRBD1 (6 bases). Trimming stripped 0 bases from V and 5 bases from J, with 15 bases between. This CDR3 contains 16 residues. CDR1 and CDR2 from the germline V gene are SGHRS and YFSETQ.

V is TRBV11-3 and J is TRBJ1-1, with TRBD1 identical over 9 bases. Germline CDR1 is SGHNT and CDR2 is YENEEA. The CDR3 runs 16 residues. V was pared by 3 bases and J by 2 bases, with 7 bases of the junction left unmatched. This CDR3 is CASSFYGTGKNTEAFF. CDR3 nucleotide sequence: TGTGCCAGCAGCTTCTATGGGACAGGGAAAAACACTGAAGCTTTCTTT.

In its sample, this clonotype was seen a few times. CDR3 bases: TGCGCCAGCAGCTTGGGGGCGGGACGGACAGATACGCAGTATTTT. Protein product: CASSLGAGRTDTQYF. This chain connects TRBV5-1 to TRBJ2-3; tentative D call: TRBD2 (6 bases). Trimming left V 0 bases short and J 3 bases short, with 11 bases between. The length of the CDR3 is 15 residues. Germline values: CDR1 SGHRS, CDR2 YFSETQ. The entire variable domain, with the rest obtained from reference TRBV5-1 and TRBJ2-3, is as follows: KAGVTQTPRYLIKTRGQQVTLSCSPISGHRSVSWYQQTPGQGLQFLFEYFSETQRNKGNFPGRFSGRQFSNSRSEMNVSTLELGDSALYLCASSLGAGRTDTQYFGPGTRLTVL.

The chain has TRBV24-1 and TRBJ2-5; D is tentatively TRBD1 or TRBD2 (5 bases each). The germline gives CDR1 KGHDR, CDR2 SFDVKD. CDR3 size: 16 residues. V lost 1 base, J lost 1 base, and 12 bases lay in between. The CDR3 reads CATSDFRGRLQETQYF. The CDR3 DNA is TGTGCCACCAGTGATTTCCGGGGACGGCTCCAAGAGACCCAGTACTTC.

A few counts support this clonotype. The chain couples TRBV7-8 to TRBJ1-2, with D possibly being TRBD1 (5 bases). Trimming removed 5 bases at V and 0 bases at J, with 13 bases between. This CDR3 spans 15 amino acids. Germline-derived CDR1 and CDR2 are SGHVS and FQNEAQ. In DNA, the CDR3 is TGTGCCAGCAGCGACGGGGACGGAGCTAACTATGGCTACACCTTC. Amino acids: CASSDGDGANYGYTF.